This TCR beta chain was captured by sequencing in a study of T cell clones after liver transplantation (dated by TCRdb to about 2019). Broadly, across the study: The samples were obtained from ITN030ST, a randomized trial that attempted immunosuppression withdrawal within 2 years after liver transplantation. Donor-reactive T cell clones were identified using TCRbeta sequencing after a pre-transplant mixed lymphocyte reaction and were then followed in post-transplant blood. As an antigen-independent comparator for the donor-reactive sequences, third party-reactive TCRbeta sequences from pre-transplant MLRs were identified as well. Of the eight recipients, a few were HCV-positive, while the remaining recipients had been transplanted for non-autoimmune, non-viral indications. No induction therapy was given to the subjects, and standard immunosuppression was administered until randomization at 12-24 months post-transplant. Tolerance meant complete immunosuppression withdrawal for at least one year without liver enzymes rising beyond twice the upper limit of normal. Blood samples were taken pre-transplant, pre-randomization before withdrawal, and post-randomization after full withdrawal or failed withdrawal. The studied cohort comprised 8 liver transplant recipients, 3 classified as tolerant and 5 as non-tolerant. General study outcomes and caveats: When repertoire turnover was taken into account, detection of donor-reactive sequences was significantly reduced in 7 of 8 subjects for CD4 and in 8 of 8 subjects for CD8. Since no allograft tissue specimens were available, donor-reactive T cells may have migrated into the graft instead of being deleted. In two subjects, low numbers of available donor cells limited the measurable donor-reactive repertoire. Donor-reactive sequences declined more than third party-reactive ones, suggesting partial antigen-specific deletion unrelated to withdrawal success. The conclusions were considered preliminary, being limited by small, heterogeneous patient numbers and non-standardized post-transplant time points. In 5 of 8 subjects, regardless of tolerance or HCV status, circulating donor-reactive CD4 TCRbeta sequences dropped significantly post-transplant.

On this clone itself: This clone's antigen is unknown. There are no base qualities to consult, and no much larger clone falls within one base.

Frozen genomic DNA underwent high-throughput TCRbeta CDR3 sequencing by immunoSEQ, including PCR amplification, mapping, bias correction and internal controls. Per the source publication's procedure: Productive rearrangements were kept, and unique TCRbeta sequences were defined by CDR3 nucleotide sequence plus V and J gene. For a sequence to be called donor-reactive, it needed a frequency of at least 0.01% and at least 5-fold expansion in CFSE-low cells compared with unstimulated pre-transplant cells. Minimum frequency thresholds were set for each subject on the basis of the unstimulated sample with the lowest template count, so that a detection power of at least 90% was ensured. Jensen-Shannon divergence between the top 1000 TCRbeta sequences post-transplant and pre-transplant was used to measure repertoire turnover. Two-sided Fisher's exact tests were used to test for changes in how often donor-reactive sequences were detected. In its TCRdb copy, this immuneACCESS table keeps in-frame sequences only and misses some clones. Where compared with another copy, unresolved V genes explain less than half of these, and the others have no known cause. The V and J calls and clone size were taken over from that table, and D and trimming were inferred from the DNA. Present in this sample are 70,000 to 80,000 clones, under 95% of which were seen just once. Together, the top ten hold 2% to 3% of the sample.

There are 11 amino acids in the CDR3, from cysteine to phenylalanine inclusive. CDR3 DNA only is kept here, 33 bases in frame from base 1. V and J are truncated by 1 base and 3 bases respectively, leaving an intervening sequence of 4 bases. Via the germline V gene (reference sequence), CDR1 is DFQATT and CDR2 SNEGSKA. The time point tag for this specimen amounts to: pre-transplant. Unstimulated PBMCs, after thawing, were stained for CD3, CD4 and CD8 and then FACS-sorted into CD3+CD4+ and CD3+CD8+ populations. Each of the 8 studied subjects was randomized to immunosuppression withdrawal. The Qiagen DNeasy Blood and Tissue Kit was used to isolate genomic DNA.

The chain is encoded by TRBV20-1 joined to TRBJ2-7, with no confidently assigned D gene. The source material was CD4+ T cells from blood, sampled before liver transplant. The origin of this receptor is a human donor who received a liver transplant. The sequenced DNA: TGCAGTGCTAGAGGGGACTACGAGCAGTACTTC. This yields the protein CSARGDYEQYF.